This entry lists 14 T cell receptor beta chains sequenced from one sample in a study of T-cell memory formation after mild COVID-19 (dated by TCRdb to 2020 to 2022). The receptor library was made with 5' RACE. Sequencing relied on an Illumina NovaSeq 6000. TCRdb cleaned the public reads at Q25 with fastp, built clones with MiXCR and kept in-frame beta chains. CDR3 protein sequences are deduplicated, and each keeps its most common genes and DNA. The sample data list about 400,000 distinct CDR3 sequences, and 20% to 25% of these were observed just once. The top ten clones comprise around 8.7% of the sample. Material: PBMCs or a T cell subset sorted from them (not recorded which). All receptors derive from an adult woman who had mild COVID-19 (a few samples of this study predate the infection). The sample titles of this study are shuffled in the database, so cell type and time point are left out; the donor was told from shared clones.

This clonotype occurred a few times. The CDR3 DNA is TGTGCCACCAGTGACTCCGGCGGGAGGGCAATAGAGACCCAGTACTTC. Protein: CATSDSGGRAIETQYF. The chain couples TRBV24-1 to TRBJ2-5; TRBD2 aligns across 9 bases. Per the germline V gene, CDR1 is KGHDR and CDR2 is SFDVKD. Trimming removed 4 bases from V and 4 bases from J; junction bases left unmatched: 9. The CDR3 has 16 amino acids.

The rearrangement links TRBV12-3 or TRBV12-4 to TRBJ2-5; 8 bases align to TRBD2. The CDR3 length is 15 residues. J gave up 2 bases and V 5 bases, and 7 bases lay outside the gene matches. The CDR3 loop reads CASSPLAGLQETQYF. CDR3 coding DNA: TGTGCCAGCAGTCCTCTAGCGGGCCTACAAGAGACCCAGTACTTC.

Only a few counts were recorded for this clonotype. The chain joins TRBV5-1 to TRBJ2-7, with a possible D match to TRBD2 (6 bases). The CDR3 consists of 14 residues. Between the trimmed V and J ends, which lost 0 bases and 6 bases, there was a span of 13 bases. Germline V gene lookup returns CDR1 SGHRS and CDR2 YFSETQ. The CDR3 region is CASSLVLALGEQYF. CDR3 coding DNA: TGCGCCAGCAGCTTGGTACTAGCCCTGGGCGAGCAGTACTTC.

This clonotype was found a few times. The chain uses TRBV12-3 or TRBV12-4 and TRBJ1-6; D possibly corresponds to TRBD1 (5 bases). The CDR3 spans 14 residues. The V end lost 3 bases, the J end lost 10 bases, and 13 bases lay between the germline ends. The chain's CDR3 is CASSFGGTISPLHF. The CDR3 nucleotides are TGTGCCAGCAGTTTTGGGGGAACCATATCACCCCTCCACTTT.

V and J are TRBV20-1 and TRBJ2-7, with a possible D match to TRBD2 (5 bases). Germline V lookup: CDR1 DFQATT, CDR2 SNEGSKA (reference sequence). Trimming cost V 1 base and J 4 bases, with 5 bases left between them. This CDR3 is built from 11 residues. The CDR3 sequence is CSARGEYEQYF. CDR3 nucleotide sequence: TGCAGTGCTAGAGGGGAGTACGAGCAGTACTTC.

The chain has TRBV29-1 and TRBJ2-7; 10 positions match TRBD2. The J segment lost 5 bases and the V segment lost 6 bases, leaving 10 bases of the junction unmatched. In germline, CDR1 is SQVTM, CDR2 ANQGSEA. The CDR3 spans 14 residues. Here the CDR3 reads CSVGNSGRTNEQYF. Written as DNA, the CDR3 is TGCAGCGTCGGGAATAGCGGGAGGACTAACGAGCAGTACTTC.

The chain employs TRBV12-3 or TRBV12-4 and TRBJ1-1, with no clear D. Trimming pared 5 bases from V and 2 bases from J, leaving 12 bases between. This CDR3 is 14 amino acids long. CDR3 residues: CASSPRWVNTEAFF. As DNA, the CDR3 is TGTGCCAGCAGTCCGAGGTGGGTTAACACTGAAGCTTTCTTT.

This chain links TRBV11-2 with TRBJ2-3, with D unresolved. Trimming removed 3 bases at V and 2 bases at J, with 12 bases between. The CDR3 extends over 15 amino acids. Germline CDR1 reads SGHAT; CDR2 reads FQNNGV. CDR3 residues: CASSFGNSDTDTQYF. The CDR3 DNA sequence: TGTGCCAGCAGCTTTGGCAACTCGGACACAGATACGCAGTATTTT.

This clonotype has more than one count but fewer than ten. V gene TRBV7-6 combines with J gene TRBJ2-1; the D is unclear. Trimming took 0 bases from V and 2 from J, leaving 8 bases between them. This CDR3 is 15 amino acids long. Germline V lookup: CDR1 SGHVS, CDR2 FNYEAQ. CDR3 bases: TGTGCCAGCAGCTTAGCGTTGGTTCCCTACAATGAGCAGTTCTTC. Its translation is CASSLALVPYNEQFF. Filled out from reference TRBV7-6 and TRBJ2-1, the complete variable domain reads GAGVSQSPRYKVTKRGQDVALRCDPISGHVSLYWYRQALGQGPEFLTYFNYEAQQDKSGLPNDRFSAERPEGSISTLTIQRTEQRDSAMYRCASSLALVPYNEQFFGPGTRLTVL.

This chain uses TRBV11-2 with TRBJ2-7; D is unresolved. This CDR3 contains 16 residues. V was pared by 5 bases and J by 0 bases, with 17 bases between. Germline V gene sequence: CDR1 SGHAT, CDR2 FQNNGV. The CDR3: CASSTSSGPHSYEQYF. CDR3 nucleotide sequence: TGTGCCAGCAGCACCTCGAGTGGCCCCCACTCCTACGAGCAGTACTTC.

This clonotype was seen only once. The rearrangement joins TRBV6-1 to TRBJ2-2; 12 bases map to TRBD1. Unmatched junction bases numbered 5, after V lost 6 bases and J lost 3 bases. The length of the CDR3 is 16 residues. Germline CDR1 reads MNHNS; CDR2 reads SASEGT. Here the CDR3 reads CASRKGQGAYTGELFF. The CDR3, as DNA: TGTGCCAGCAGGAAGGGACAGGGGGCTTACACCGGGGAGCTGTTTTTT.

This clonotype occurred a few times. CDR3 bases: TGTGCCTGGAGTGTAATAGGGGCTCATGGAAACACCATATATTTT. Its translation: CAWSVIGAHGNTIYF. The chain recombines TRBV30 with TRBJ1-3, with D perhaps TRBD1 (5 bases). CDR1 GTSNPN and CDR2 SVGIG come from the germline V gene (reference sequence). V was clipped by 0 bases and J by 3 bases, with 12 bases between them. The CDR3 totals 15 residues.

This clonotype was seen more than once but under ten times. V is TRBV7-8 and J is TRBJ1-1; unclear D gene. The germline V and J ends were trimmed by 0 bases and 0 bases, with 14 bases remaining between them. The CDR3 covers 17 residues. From germline, CDR1 is SGHVS and CDR2 FQNEAQ. DNA of the CDR3: TGTGCCAGCAGCTTAGCCTCCACACTCCGGATGAACACTGAAGCTTTCTTT. Translating gives CASSLASTLRMNTEAFF. Based on the CDR3 plus reference TRBV7-8 and TRBJ1-1, the full variable domain is GAGVSQSPRYKVAKRGQDVALRCDPISGHVSLFWYQQALGQGPEFLTYFQNEAQLDKSGLPSDRFFAERPEGSVSTLKIQRTQQEDSAVYLCASSLASTLRMNTEAFFGQGTRLTVV.

This sequence joins TRBV7-6 and TRBJ2-1, with 11 bases matching TRBD2. The CDR3 extends over 18 amino acids. V was pared by 2 bases and J by 11 bases, with 17 bases of the junction left unmatched. Germline lookup yields CDR1 SGHVS and CDR2 FNYEAQ. CDR3 region: CASSLQGAGTSGVLKQFF. DNA for the CDR3: TGTGCCAGCAGCTTACAGGGGGCCGGGACTAGCGGTGTCTTAAAGCAGTTCTTC.